Described below is a single T cell receptor (beta chain) sequence and its context. Its antigen is currently unknown. This record belongs to a study of T cell responses to AZD1222 COVID-19 vaccine. Clones were sequenced by immunoSEQ multiplex PCR, and TCRdb holds only the in-frame ones, with some missing. The table includes around 140,000 clones, approximately 92% detected once. Study findings and constraints: The peak T cell response came first, and repertoires were sampled only after it. Recipients of AZD1222 seropositive at baseline numbered only 5 to 7.

J lost 0 bases, V lost 8 bases, and 10 bases had no gene match. The length of the CDR3 is 16 residues. CDR1 is MDHEN, CDR2 SYDVKM, per germline. Second-dose recipients at about 4 or about 12 weeks were treated as one pooled group. This chain uses TRBV28 with TRBJ1-5; 7 bases line up with TRBD1. The material was peripheral blood, obtained 28 days after the second AZD1222 dose. The receptor's source is an adult who received the AZD1222 COVID-19 vaccine. The CDR3 DNA follows: TGTGCCAGCGGAATTCAGGGGGAGTATAGCAATCAGCCCCAGCATTTT. This gives the protein CASGIQGEYSNQPQHF.